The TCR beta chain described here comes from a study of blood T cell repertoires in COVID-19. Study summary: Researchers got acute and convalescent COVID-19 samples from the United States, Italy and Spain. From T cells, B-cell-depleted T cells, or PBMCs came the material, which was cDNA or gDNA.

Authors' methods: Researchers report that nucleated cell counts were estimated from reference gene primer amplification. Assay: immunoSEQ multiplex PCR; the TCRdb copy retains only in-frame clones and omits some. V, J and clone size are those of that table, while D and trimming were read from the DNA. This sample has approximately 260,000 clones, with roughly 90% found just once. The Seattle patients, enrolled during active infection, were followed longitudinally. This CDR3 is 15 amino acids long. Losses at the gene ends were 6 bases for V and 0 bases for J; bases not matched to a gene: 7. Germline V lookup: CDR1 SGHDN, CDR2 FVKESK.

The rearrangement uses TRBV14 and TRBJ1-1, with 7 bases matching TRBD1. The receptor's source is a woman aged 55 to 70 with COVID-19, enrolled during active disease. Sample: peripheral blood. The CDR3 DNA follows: TGTGCCAGCAGGTACGACAGGGTTTTGAACACTGAAGCTTTCTTT. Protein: CASRYDRVLNTEAFF. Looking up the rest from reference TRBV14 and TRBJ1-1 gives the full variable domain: EAGVTQFPSHSVIEKGQTVTLRCDPISGHDNLYWYRRVMGKEIKFLLHFVKESKQDESGMPNNRFLAERTGGTYSTLKVQPAELEDSGVYFCASRYDRVLNTEAFFGQGTRLTVV.